Listed here are 14 T cell receptor beta chains from one sample, sequenced in a study of lymphopenia after photon versus proton radiotherapy (dated by TCRdb to the late 2010s). The library relied on the immunoSEQ multiplex PCR assay. TCRdb limited this immuneACCESS table to in-frame rearrangements with V and J called. A share of clones is missing; checked studies link under half to unresolved V genes, and the rest is unexplained. The sample data list around 25,000 clones, and under 95% of these were observed just once. Together, the top ten hold approximately 0.81% of the sample. This specimen consisted of peripheral blood, obtained from a patient treated with photon-based radiotherapy. All receptors derive from a woman between 45 and 60 years old with cholangiocarcinoma.

The gene calls are TRBV5-8 and TRBJ1-6, with unresolved D. Germline values: CDR1 SGHTS, CDR2 YDEGEE. The CDR3 loop spans 20 amino acids. The V and J ends lost 5 bases and 0 bases respectively, with 24 bases between them. The CDR3 DNA reads TGTGCCAGCAGGTTGAGGTCTCAAGGCCCTCTAAGCTCCTATAATTCACCCCTCCACTTT. Its translation: CASRLRSQGPLSSYNSPLHF.

The chain couples TRBV10-3 to TRBJ2-6; D call uncertain. Germline V gene sequence: CDR1 ENHRY, CDR2 SYGVKD. The CDR3 has 13 residues. The ends were cut back, 0 bases at V and 8 bases at J, with 5 bases in the middle. The DNA of the CDR3 is TGTGCCATCAGTGAGTCGAAGTCCAACGTCCTGACTTTC. Translated: CAISESKSNVLTF.

V is TRBV19 and J is TRBJ1-1; the D gene is possibly TRBD1 (6 bases). Trimming stripped 1 base from V and 1 base from J, with 10 bases between. CDR1 and CDR2 from the germline V gene are LNHDA and SQIVND (reference sequence). The length of the CDR3 is 15 residues. The CDR3, as DNA: TGTGCCAGTAGTATAGCGGGACAACCGAACACTGAAGCTTTCTTT. As protein: CASSIAGQPNTEAFF.

This clone has only one observation. The rearrangement uses TRBV5-8 and TRBJ1-2; D is perhaps TRBD1 (5 bases). V was cut by 4 bases and J by 6 bases, with 10 bases left in between. The germline V gene has CDR1 SGHTS and CDR2 YDEGEE. There are 12 residues in the CDR3. The CDR3 loop reads CASSVNRHGYTF. CDR3 DNA: TGTGCCAGCAGCGTAAACAGGCATGGCTACACCTTC.

The chain employs TRBV11-2 and TRBJ2-7, with 9 bases lining up with TRBD1. Germline values: CDR1 SGHAT, CDR2 FQNNGV. Unmatched junction bases numbered 8, after V lost 0 bases and J lost 5 bases. This CDR3 comprises 16 residues. The DNA for the CDR3 is TGTGCCAGCAGCTTAGAAGTGGGACAGGGCTCTCACGAGCAGTACTTC. As protein: CASSLEVGQGSHEQYF. The variable domain in full, completed from reference TRBV11-2 and TRBJ2-7, reads EAGVAQSPRYKIIEKRQSVAFWCNPISGHATLYWYQQILGQGPKLLIQFQNNGVVDDSQLPKDRFSAERLKGVDSTLKIQPAKLEDSAVYLCASSLEVGQGSHEQYFGPGTRLTVT.

For the CDR3, the DNA is TGTGCCAGCAGCTTGGGAGTTAGCAATCAGCCCCAGCATTTT. Protein product: CASSLGVSNQPQHF. This rearrangement joins TRBV7-2 to TRBJ1-5; no definite D call. The CDR3 runs 14 residues. V dropped 3 bases and J dropped 0 bases, with 6 bases sitting between them. Germline V lookup: CDR1 SGHTA, CDR2 FQGNSA.

This clone was found once. The chain carries TRBV2 and TRBJ2-5; D remains unclear. The CDR3 contains 14 residues. V was shortened by 4 bases and J by 4 bases, with 13 bases between the two germline ends. Per the germline V gene, CDR1 is SNHLY and CDR2 is FYNNEI. The CDR3 protein is CASSVGTARETQYF. The DNA of the CDR3 is TGTGCCAGCAGTGTAGGAACAGCTAGAGAGACCCAGTACTTC.

The J gene is TRBJ1-2, the V gene TRBV7-9; D unclear. Germline assignment: CDR1 SEHNR and CDR2 FQNEAQ (reference sequence). CDR3 length: 13 amino acids. V dropped 5 bases and J dropped 6 bases, with 13 bases sitting between them. The CDR3 nucleotides are TGTGCCAGCAGCCCAGAGAGCTATGATGGCTACACCTTC. Its protein is CASSPESYDGYTF.

J is TRBJ2-3 and V is TRBV7-2, with 8 bases matching TRBD2. The V and J ends lost 8 bases and 1 base, in that order; junction bases with no gene match: 5. Looked up from germline, CDR1 is SGHTA and CDR2 is FQGNSA. The CDR3 length is 14 residues. This CDR3 reads CASGFGGGTDTQYF. The CDR3 DNA reads as TGTGCCAGCGGATTCGGGGGGGGCACAGATACGCAGTATTTT.

The V call is TRBV2, the J call TRBJ2-3; D is unresolved. In germline, CDR1 is SNHLY, CDR2 FYNNEI. V lost 7 bases, J lost 1 base, and 6 bases lay in between. CDR3 size: 12 residues. This chain's CDR3 is CASKWGTDTQYF. The CDR3, as DNA: TGTGCCAGCAAGTGGGGCACAGATACGCAGTATTTT.

This sequence joins TRBV19 and TRBJ1-2, with D unclear. Germline V gene data show CDR1 as LNHDA and CDR2 as SQIVND (reference sequence). V was cut by 2 bases and J by 8 bases, with 6 bases left in between. This CDR3 region has 11 residues. This CDR3 reads CASSIRSGYTF. In DNA form, the CDR3 reads TGTGCCAGTAGTATAAGGAGCGGCTACACCTTC.

V gene TRBV28 combines with J gene TRBJ1-2, with 9 bases matching TRBD1. CDR3 length: 20 amino acids. Germline V gives CDR1 MDHEN, CDR2 SYDVKM. Trimming removed 7 bases from V and 6 bases from J; junction bases left unmatched: 27. CDR3 in DNA: TGTGCCAGCAACCCCCCCATTAACATTGTGGGGACAGGGATTAGGGATGGCTACACCTTC. Translated: CASNPPINIVGTGIRDGYTF.

V usage is TRBV12-5 and J usage is TRBJ2-1, with 10 bases lining up with TRBD2. V gave up 0 bases and J gave up 6 bases; unmatched junction bases: 5. The CDR3 is made up of 16 amino acids. Germline V gene sequence: CDR1 LGHNT, CDR2 FRNRAP. For the CDR3, the DNA is TGTGCTAGTGGTTTGGTAGGGGTAGCGGGAGGCAATGAGCAGTTCTTC. This codes for CASGLVGVAGGNEQFF.

The table lists this clone with a count of one. DNA for the CDR3: TGTGCCTGGAATCGACAGGGGAGCGGGAACACTGAAGCTTTCTTT. This gives the protein CAWNRQGSGNTEAFF. The chain is built from TRBV30 and TRBJ1-1, with 8 bases lining up with TRBD1. Germline V gene lookup returns CDR1 GTSNPN and CDR2 SVGIG (reference sequence). The V and J ends lost 4 bases and 1 base, in that order; junction bases with no gene match: 8. The CDR3 is made up of 15 amino acids.